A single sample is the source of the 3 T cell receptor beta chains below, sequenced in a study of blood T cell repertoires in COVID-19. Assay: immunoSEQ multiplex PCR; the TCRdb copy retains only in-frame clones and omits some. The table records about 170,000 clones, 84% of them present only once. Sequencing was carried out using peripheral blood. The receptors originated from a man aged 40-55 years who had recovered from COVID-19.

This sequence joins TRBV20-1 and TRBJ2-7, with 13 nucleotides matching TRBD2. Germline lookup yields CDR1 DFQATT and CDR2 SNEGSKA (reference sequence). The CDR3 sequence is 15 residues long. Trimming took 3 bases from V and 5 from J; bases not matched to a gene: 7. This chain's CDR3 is CSASVRTSGRDEQYF. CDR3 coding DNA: TGCAGTGCTAGTGTACGGACTAGCGGGAGAGACGAGCAGTACTTC.

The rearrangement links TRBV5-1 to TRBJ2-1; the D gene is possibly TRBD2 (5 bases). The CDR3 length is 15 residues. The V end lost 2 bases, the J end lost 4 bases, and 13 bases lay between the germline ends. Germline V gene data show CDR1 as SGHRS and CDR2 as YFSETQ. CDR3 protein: CASSLRGGDYNEQFF. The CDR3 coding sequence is TGCGCCAGCAGCTTACGCGGAGGCGATTACAATGAGCAGTTCTTC.

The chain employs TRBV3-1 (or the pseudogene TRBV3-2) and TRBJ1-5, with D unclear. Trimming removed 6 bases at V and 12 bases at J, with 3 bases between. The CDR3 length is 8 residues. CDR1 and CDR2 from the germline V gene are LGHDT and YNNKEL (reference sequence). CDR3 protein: CASSLQHF. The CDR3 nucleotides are TGTGCCAGCAGTCTCCAGCATTTT.